What follows describes a single T cell receptor (beta chain). This specimen belongs to a study of OX40 agonist ivuxolimab in advanced cancers. From germline, CDR1 is SGHTA and CDR2 FQGNSA. V shed 0 bases, J shed 2 bases, and the junction held 4 bases outside the gene matches. The length of the CDR3 is 17 residues. TCRdb's copy holds only in-frame clones and misses some; the assay was immunoSEQ multiplex PCR. The sample holds around 67,000 clones, around four fifths seen once. This specimen was CD4+ or CD8+ T cells sorted from blood, taken in a trial of the OX40 agonist ivuxolimab. This chain links TRBV7-2 with TRBJ2-2, with 9 bases identical to TRBD2. The sequence was collected from an adult with an advanced solid tumor such as melanoma, head and neck, liver or kidney cancer. CDR3 residues: CASSLATSGLNTGELFF. The CDR3 DNA reads TGTGCCAGCAGCTTAGCTACTAGCGGGCTTAACACCGGGGAGCTGTTTTTT.